Listed below are T cell receptor beta chains from one sample, sequenced in a study of vaccination effects on CD4 cells after COVID-19. Repertoires were generated with immunoSEQ multiplex PCR, while TCRdb's copy carries only in-frame clones and drops some. The data contain some 35,000 clones, about 80% of them seen just once; the ten biggest clones take up 2%. For these receptors, no antigen is known. This specimen consisted of CD4+ T cells from PBMCs cultured with HCoV-NL63 spike peptides, obtained after COVID-19 vaccination. These receptors came from a human donor who received a COVID-19 vaccine. Some clones in this sample may be carry-over from other donors' samples. The conserved cysteine and the conserved F or W are not part of the CDR3 here.

TRBV4-1	TRBJ2-3	ASSLKGQGADTQY
TRBV19	TRBJ1-2	ASRTGGRGEGYT
TRBV19	TRBJ1-2	ASSIRAGADYGYT
TRBV24-1	TRBJ1-2	ATSDTRQGSGYGYT
TRBV9	TRBJ1-1	ASSATGDTEAF
TRBV7-2	TRBJ1-2	ASSNYREGLYGYT
TRBV27	TRBJ1-3	ASSPGQGRTGNTIY
TRBV11-1	TRBJ1-1	ASSYPDRGEAF
TRBV30	TRBJ1-4	AWSSQGARSEKLF
TRBV7-9	TRBJ2-2	ASSLAKNTGELF
TRBV11-1	TRBJ1-4	ASSSDRGEKLF
TRBV5-8	TRBJ2-5	ASSPSGGIQETQY
TRBV7-9	TRBJ1-2	ASSPGWRTGGVPNYGYT
TRBV9	TRBJ2-5	ASSVRPEETQY
TRBV9	TRBJ2-6	ASSVDGSTLLSGANVLT
TRBV9	TRBJ1-2	ASSPMTANYGYT
TRBV12-3/TRBV12-4	TRBJ1-3	ASRLISGNTIY
TRBV7-8	TRBJ2-5	ASSSLVGRGAGETQY
TRBV2	TRBJ2-1	ASSRDPRWNEQF
TRBV2	TRBJ2-5	ASGQQTTLVQETQY
TRBV5-4	TRBJ2-3	ASSLQGALWTDTQY
TRBV29-1	TRBJ2-2	SVVPGVDTGELF
TRBV7-8	TRBJ1-2	ASSQDRNYGYT
TRBV30	TRBJ2-3	AWSPASGTSFRDTQY
TRBV5-1	TRBJ2-4	ASSLDGTSGDIQY
TRBV7-9	TRBJ1-3	ASSFDSSGNTIY